These 5 T cell receptor beta chains were sequenced from one sample in a study of cytotoxic CD8 clonotypes in ibrutinib-treated CLL. Here immunoSEQ multiplex PCR was the method, and the copy in TCRdb shows in-frame clones only, minus some. This sample yields about 150,000 clones, of which about 70% are seen a single time; roughly 4.7% belongs to the top ten. The source material was PBMCs, sampled after 24 months of ibrutinib treatment. The receptors originated from a human donor with chronic lymphocytic leukemia.

This rearrangement joins TRBV14 to TRBJ1-1; 8 positions match TRBD1. Germline assignment: CDR1 SGHDN and CDR2 FVKESK. This CDR3 has 13 amino acids. V lost 5 bases to trimming and J lost 4 bases; unmatched junction nucleotides: 3. The CDR3 coding sequence is TGTGCCAGCAGCGGACAGGGTGGCACTGAAGCTTTCTTT. Translated, it gives CASSGQGGTEAFF.

The V call is TRBV29-1, the J call TRBJ2-3; 8 nucleotides align to TRBD2. The CDR3 length is 16 residues. The germline V gene encodes CDR1 SQVTM and CDR2 ANQGSEA. The J segment lost 4 bases and the V segment lost 6 bases, leaving 15 bases of the junction unmatched. CDR3 nucleotides: TGCAGCGTCGGGACGGTGCGGGGGGCAGGCGCAGATACGCAGTATTTT. Translating it yields CSVGTVRGAGADTQYF.

The CDR3 here is CASSLLNSYNEQFF. The CDR3 bases are TGTGCCAGCAGTTTACTTAACTCCTACAATGAGCAGTTCTTC. The chain uses TRBV28 and TRBJ2-1; the D is unclear. The CDR3 runs to 14 residues. Trimming left V 2 bases short and J 0 bases short, with 5 bases between. The germline gives CDR1 MDHEN, CDR2 SYDVKM.

The V gene is TRBV19, the J gene TRBJ1-2; weak D call: TRBD1 (5 bases). Germline CDR1 is LNHDA and CDR2 is SQIVND (reference sequence). V was trimmed by 5 bases and J by 3 bases, leaving 10 bases between them. CDR3 length: 13 residues. CDR3 in DNA: TGTGCCAGTAGTCCCCGAGGGGACTATGGCTACACCTTC. Protein sequence: CASSPRGDYGYTF.

The chain has TRBV28 and TRBJ2-1; maybe TRBD1 (5 bases). In germline, CDR1 is MDHEN, CDR2 SYDVKM. V was clipped by 6 bases and J by 6 bases, with 18 bases between them. The CDR3 loop spans 15 amino acids. The CDR3 DNA reads TGTGCCAGCAGCCCTGCCAGGGCGATGGGCAATGAGCAGTTCTTC. It translates to CASSPARAMGNEQFF. Supplemented by reference TRBV28 and TRBJ2-1, the full variable domain reads DVKVTQSSRYLVKRTGEKVFLECVQDMDHENMFWYRQDPGLGLRLIYFSYDVKMKEKGDIPEGYSVSREKKERFSLILESASTNQTSMYLCASSPARAMGNEQFFGPGTRLTVL.